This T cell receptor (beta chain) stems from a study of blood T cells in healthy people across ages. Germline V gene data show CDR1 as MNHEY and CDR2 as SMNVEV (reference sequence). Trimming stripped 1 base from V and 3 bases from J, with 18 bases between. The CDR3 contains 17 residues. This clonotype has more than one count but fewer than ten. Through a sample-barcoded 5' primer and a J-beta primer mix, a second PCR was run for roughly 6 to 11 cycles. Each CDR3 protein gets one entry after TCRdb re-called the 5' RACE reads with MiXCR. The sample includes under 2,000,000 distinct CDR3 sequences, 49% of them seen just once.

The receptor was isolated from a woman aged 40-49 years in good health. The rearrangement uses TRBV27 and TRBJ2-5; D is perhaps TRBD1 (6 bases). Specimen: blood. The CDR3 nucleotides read TGTGCCAGCAGTTTATATGCGACAGAGACAGGTGAAGAGACCCAGTACTTC. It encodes CASSLYATETGEETQYF.